This is a list of T cell receptor beta chains from one sample in a study of CD8 T cells in Susac syndrome. TCRdb processed the immunoSEQ multiplex PCR reads anew with MiXCR; each CDR3 protein has one entry. In the table there are around 170,000 distinct CDR3 sequences, around 95% of which are singletons. Specimen: CD8+ T cells from PBMCs. These TCRs come from a human donor with multiple sclerosis. The CDR3 runs from the conserved cysteine through the conserved F or W. Each record gives: V gene, J gene, D gene, clone size, CDR3 protein, CDR3 DNA. The D gene is left open where the match is weak. The size entry is marked missing in some rows and otherwise reads once, few, many or a size class.

v_call: TRBV28
j_call: TRBJ1-2
d_call: TRBD1
clone_size: -
cdr3_aa: CASSLQGTYGYTF
cdr3_nt: TGTGCCAGCAGTCTACAGGGGACCTATGGCTACACCTTC

v_call: TRBV20-1
j_call: TRBJ1-2
d_call: TRBD1
clone_size: -
cdr3_aa: CSAREGQGNGYTF
cdr3_nt: TGCAGTGCTAGGGAGGGACAGGGCAATGGCTACACCTTC

v_call: TRBV25-1
j_call: TRBJ2-1
d_call: -
clone_size: -
cdr3_aa: CATEGPGTRLKSYNEQFF
cdr3_nt: TGTGCCACAGAGGGCCCGGGCACACGATTGAAATCCTACAATGAGCAGTTCTTC

v_call: TRBV20-1
j_call: TRBJ2-5
d_call: TRBD2
clone_size: once
cdr3_aa: CSAHPPGLHQETQYF
cdr3_nt: TGCAGTGCTCATCCTCCGGGACTACACCAAGAGACCCAGTACTTC

v_call: TRBV29-1
j_call: TRBJ2-3
d_call: -
clone_size: -
cdr3_aa: CSAYGGMTDTQYF
cdr3_nt: TGCAGCGCCTACGGGGGTATGACAGATACGCAGTATTTT

v_call: TRBV20-1
j_call: TRBJ1-2
d_call: TRBD1
clone_size: -
cdr3_aa: CSAPPWGGGNYGYTF
cdr3_nt: TGCAGTGCTCCTCCCTGGGGAGGGGGCAACTATGGCTACACCTTC

v_call: TRBV11-1
j_call: TRBJ2-1
d_call: -
clone_size: -
cdr3_aa: CASSLPRGGVNEQFF
cdr3_nt: TGTGCCAGCAGCTTACCCCGGGGTGGAGTTAATGAGCAGTTCTTC

v_call: TRBV28
j_call: TRBJ2-1
d_call: -
clone_size: -
cdr3_aa: CASSSWTLAYNEQFF
cdr3_nt: TGTGCCAGCAGTTCCTGGACACTAGCCTACAATGAGCAGTTCTTC

v_call: TRBV7-9
j_call: TRBJ1-4
d_call: -
clone_size: -
cdr3_aa: CASSEMVGEKLFF
cdr3_nt: TGTGCCAGCAGCGAGATGGTTGGTGAAAAACTGTTTTTT

v_call: TRBV9
j_call: TRBJ1-4
d_call: -
clone_size: -
cdr3_aa: CASSPYRDSSEKLFF
cdr3_nt: TGTGCCAGCAGCCCCTACAGGGACTCGAGTGAAAAACTGTTTTTT

v_call: TRBV20-1
j_call: TRBJ2-7
d_call: -
clone_size: few
cdr3_aa: CSARDSYEQYF
cdr3_nt: TGCAGTGCTAGAGATTCGTACGAGCAGTACTTC

v_call: TRBV27
j_call: TRBJ2-3
d_call: -
clone_size: -
cdr3_aa: CASTLRTPEGDTQYF
cdr3_nt: TGTGCCAGCACCCTGAGGACCCCTGAGGGGGATACGCAGTATTTT

v_call: TRBV27
j_call: TRBJ2-1
d_call: TRBD2
clone_size: -
cdr3_aa: CASSFSGTSGYNEQFF
cdr3_nt: TGTGCCAGCAGTTTCTCCGGGACTAGCGGCTACAATGAGCAGTTCTTC

v_call: TRBV13
j_call: TRBJ2-1
d_call: TRBD1
clone_size: -
cdr3_aa: CASSVGQGVLNEQFF
cdr3_nt: TGTGCCAGCAGCGTGGGACAGGGAGTTCTCAATGAGCAGTTCTTC

v_call: TRBV27
j_call: TRBJ2-7
d_call: -
clone_size: once
cdr3_aa: CASSGFGASNEQYF
cdr3_nt: TGTGCCAGCAGTGGTTTTGGGGCGAGCAACGAGCAGTACTTC

v_call: TRBV27
j_call: TRBJ2-7
d_call: -
clone_size: -
cdr3_aa: CASSSRGGGGREQYF
cdr3_nt: TGTGCCAGCAGTTCCAGAGGTGGGGGTGGTCGCGAGCAGTACTTC

v_call: TRBV20-1
j_call: TRBJ2-7
d_call: -
clone_size: -
cdr3_aa: CSARIFSSYEQYF
cdr3_nt: TGCAGTGCTAGAATTTTTTCGTCCTACGAGCAGTACTTC

v_call: TRBV29-1
j_call: TRBJ2-5
d_call: -
clone_size: -
cdr3_aa: CSVIPSDRTTQETQYF
cdr3_nt: TGCAGCGTTATCCCATCCGACAGGACGACGCAAGAGACCCAGTACTTC

v_call: TRBV28
j_call: TRBJ1-1
d_call: -
clone_size: -
cdr3_aa: CASRSPNTEAFF
cdr3_nt: TGTGCCAGCAGATCCCCGAACACTGAAGCTTTCTTT

v_call: TRBV29-1
j_call: TRBJ1-2
d_call: TRBD1
clone_size: once
cdr3_aa: CSVDTPSTGEYGYTF
cdr3_nt: TGCAGCGTCGATACCCCCTCGACAGGGGAATATGGCTACACCTTC

v_call: TRBV20-1
j_call: TRBJ1-3
d_call: -
clone_size: -
cdr3_aa: CSAREGGTYSGNTIYF
cdr3_nt: TGCAGTGCTAGGGAGGGGGGGACATACTCTGGAAACACCATATATTTT

v_call: TRBV27
j_call: TRBJ1-5
d_call: TRBD1
clone_size: -
cdr3_aa: CASSFTGAQPQHF
cdr3_nt: TGTGCCAGCAGTTTTACAGGGGCTCAGCCCCAGCATTTT

v_call: TRBV28
j_call: TRBJ2-7
d_call: -
clone_size: -
cdr3_aa: CASRLQGGSYEQYF
cdr3_nt: TGTGCCAGCAGGTTACAGGGAGGGTCCTACGAGCAGTACTTC

v_call: TRBV12-3/TRBV12-4
j_call: TRBJ1-2
d_call: TRBD1
clone_size: -
cdr3_aa: CASSVRTGRSRVSYTF
cdr3_nt: TGTGCCAGCAGTGTGAGGACAGGTCGAAGTAGGGTTAGCTACACCTTC

v_call: TRBV28
j_call: TRBJ1-5
d_call: -
clone_size: -
cdr3_aa: CASSGAGVNQPQHF
cdr3_nt: TGTGCCAGCAGCGGTGCCGGTGTCAATCAGCCCCAGCATTTT

v_call: TRBV5-6
j_call: TRBJ1-1
d_call: TRBD1
clone_size: -
cdr3_aa: CASSQGGGNEAFF
cdr3_nt: TGTGCCAGCAGCCAAGGGGGCGGCAATGAAGCTTTCTTT

v_call: TRBV29-1
j_call: TRBJ1-1
d_call: -
clone_size: -
cdr3_aa: CSVEGEDFGTEAFF
cdr3_nt: TGCAGCGTTGAAGGAGAAGACTTTGGCACTGAAGCTTTCTTT

v_call: TRBV6-5
j_call: TRBJ1-2
d_call: -
clone_size: -
cdr3_aa: CASSYSSGGSGGYTF
cdr3_nt: TGTGCCAGCAGTTACTCCTCCGGGGGGAGTGGAGGCTACACCTTC